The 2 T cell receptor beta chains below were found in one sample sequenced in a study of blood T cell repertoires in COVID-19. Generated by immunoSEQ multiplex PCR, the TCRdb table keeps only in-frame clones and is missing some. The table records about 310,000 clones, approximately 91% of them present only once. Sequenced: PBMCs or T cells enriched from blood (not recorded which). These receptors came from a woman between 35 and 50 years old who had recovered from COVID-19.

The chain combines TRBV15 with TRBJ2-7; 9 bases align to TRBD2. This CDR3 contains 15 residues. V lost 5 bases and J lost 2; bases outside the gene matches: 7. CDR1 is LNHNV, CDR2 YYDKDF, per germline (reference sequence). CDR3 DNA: TGTGCCACCAGCCCCAAAGCGGGAGGACCCTACGAGCAGTACTTC. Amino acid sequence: CATSPKAGGPYEQYF.

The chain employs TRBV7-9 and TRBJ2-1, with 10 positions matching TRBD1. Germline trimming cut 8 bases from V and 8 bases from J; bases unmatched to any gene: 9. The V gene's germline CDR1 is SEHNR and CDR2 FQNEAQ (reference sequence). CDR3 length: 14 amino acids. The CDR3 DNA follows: TGTGCCAGCGCCGAGGGACAGGGGTTGCATGAGCAGTTCTTC. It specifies CASAEGQGLHEQFF.